Presented here are 28 T cell receptor beta chains from one specimen sequenced in a study of PD-1 blockade in mismatch repair-deficient tumors. Generated by immunoSEQ multiplex PCR, the TCRdb table keeps only in-frame clones and is missing some. The table records some 25,000 clones, roughly 84% of them present only once. This sample comprised PBMCs, obtained before pembrolizumab treatment. The receptors shown here come from an adult with mismatch repair-deficient cancer.

This sequence joins TRBV29-1 and TRBJ1-1; D unresolved. The CDR3 has 12 amino acids. Between the trimmed V and J ends, which lost 7 bases and 3 bases, there was a span of 12 bases. CDR1 and CDR2 (germline): SQVTM, ANQGSEA. The CDR3 protein is CSAPGTHTEAFF. Written as DNA, the CDR3 is TGCAGCGCCCCAGGAACCCACACTGAAGCTTTCTTT. Full variable domain (remainder filled in from reference TRBV29-1 and TRBJ1-1): SAVISQKPSRDICQRGTSLTIQCQVDSQVTMMFWYRQQPGQSLTLIATANQGSEATYESGFVIDKFPISRPNLTFSTLTVSNMSPEDSSIYLCSAPGTHTEAFFGQGTRLTVV.

This clone was recorded a few times. The rearrangement uses TRBV18 and TRBJ2-7; 8 bases match TRBD1. The CDR3 covers 14 residues. The V gene end was trimmed by 0 bases and the J gene end by 5 bases; junction bases not matched to a gene: 3. Germline values: CDR1 KGHSH, CDR2 LQKENI. The CDR3 spells CASSPPTGENEQYF. CDR3 in DNA: TGTGCCAGCTCACCACCGACAGGGGAGAACGAGCAGTACTTC.

This sequence joins TRBV5-1 and TRBJ2-3; D is undetermined. Germline loops: CDR1 SGHRS, CDR2 YFSETQ. This CDR3 is built from 15 residues. V was shortened by 0 bases and J by 1 base, with 9 bases between the two germline ends. The CDR3 sequence: CASSLVSTGTDTQYF. DNA of the CDR3: TGCGCCAGCAGCTTGGTGTCAACGGGCACAGATACGCAGTATTTT.

This rearrangement joins TRBV2 to TRBJ2-3; D uncertain. This CDR3 region has 14 residues. The germline gives CDR1 SNHLY, CDR2 FYNNEI. Trimming pared 7 bases from V and 0 bases from J, leaving 11 bases between. In DNA, the CDR3 is TGTGCCAGCACAGCGTACACTAGCACAGATACGCAGTATTTT. It codes for CASTAYTSTDTQYF.

V usage is TRBV7-2 and J usage is TRBJ1-3, with unresolved D. Germline lookup yields CDR1 SGHTA and CDR2 FQGNSA. The CDR3 totals 14 residues. Trimming stripped 5 bases from V and 0 bases from J, with 8 bases between. The CDR3 loop is CASSPGSSGNTIYF. The CDR3 DNA reads as TGTGCCAGCAGCCCAGGAAGCTCTGGAAACACCATATATTTT.

The chain carries TRBV27 and TRBJ2-1; unclear D gene. Between the trimmed V and J ends, which lost 4 bases and 1 base, there was a span of 11 bases. The CDR3 has 15 residues. Germline values: CDR1 MNHEY, CDR2 SMNVEV (reference sequence). As DNA, the CDR3 is TGTGCCAGCAGTTCCACAGTTCCATCCTACAATGAGCAGTTCTTC. As protein: CASSSTVPSYNEQFF.

The chain employs TRBV9 and TRBJ1-2, with TRBD1 matching over 8 bases. V trimming: 4 bases; J trimming: 6 bases; junction bases outside the gene matches: 11. The CDR3 sequence is 15 residues long. CDR1 is SGDLS, CDR2 YYNGEE, per germline. The CDR3 reads CASSYHGQGRDGYTF. The CDR3 coding sequence is TGTGCCAGCAGCTACCATGGACAGGGACGGGATGGCTACACCTTC.

The chain carries TRBV10-3 and TRBJ1-1; D possibly corresponds to TRBD1 (6 bases). The CDR3 has 14 residues. Germline V CDR1 and CDR2: ENHRY, SYGVKD. V lost 6 bases to trimming and J lost 1 base, with 12 bases between them. CDR3 residues: CAISEGGGNTEAFF. In DNA, the CDR3 is TGTGCCATCAGCGAGGGGGGAGGGAACACTGAAGCTTTCTTT.

The chain is built from TRBV5-1 and TRBJ2-3; TRBD1 is a possible D gene (5 bases). In germline, CDR1 is SGHRS, CDR2 YFSETQ. Trimming took off 0 bases at V and 2 bases at J, with 16 bases between the two ends. This CDR3 spans 17 amino acids. In DNA, the CDR3 is TGCGCCAGCAGCTTGGCGGGTTTGGCAGGGCCCACAGATACGCAGTATTTT. This sequence encodes CASSLAGLAGPTDTQYF.

The sample holds a few counts of this clone. The J gene is TRBJ2-7, the V gene TRBV19; 10 bases align to TRBD1. Germline V gene sequence: CDR1 LNHDA, CDR2 SQIVND (reference sequence). V lost 5 bases and J lost 6; bases outside the gene matches: 4. The length of the CDR3 is 13 residues. CDR3 sequence: CASSGQGGGEQYF. DNA of the CDR3: TGTGCCAGTAGTGGACAGGGGGGGGGCGAGCAGTACTTC.

The chain employs TRBV9 and TRBJ2-1, with 9 bases lining up with TRBD2. CDR3 length: 12 amino acids. The germline V gene has CDR1 SGDLS and CDR2 YYNGEE. The CDR3 loop reads CCFQREDDEQFF. The DNA for the CDR3 is TGTTGCTTCCAGCGGGAGGACGATGAGCAGTTCTTC.

The chain carries TRBV30 and TRBJ2-1; 10 bases are a match to TRBD2. Per the germline V gene, CDR1 is GTSNPN and CDR2 is SVGIG (reference sequence). Trimming took 7 bases from V and 9 from J; bases not matched to a gene: 9. The CDR3 spans 13 residues. CDR3 nucleotide sequence: TGTGCCTCTACGGGACTAGCGCTTTCTGAGCAGTTCTTC. Its protein is CASTGLALSEQFF.

The chain links TRBV12-5 to TRBJ2-3; 7 bases match TRBD1. Germline CDR1 and CDR2: LGHNT and FRNRAP. This CDR3 is 16 amino acids long. Trimming removed 1 base from V and 5 bases from J; junction bases left unmatched: 9. The CDR3 DNA reads as TGTGCTAGTGGTTTGGGAGTGACAGGGCGAAAAGATACGCAGTATTTT. This codes for CASGLGVTGRKDTQYF.

The rearrangement links TRBV5-4 to TRBJ2-3; D unresolved. The CDR3 has 15 amino acids. CDR1 and CDR2 from the germline V gene are SGHNT and YYREEE (reference sequence). V lost 4 bases and J 3 bases, leaving 15 bases between the germline ends. The CDR3 spells CASSTPAATTDTQYF. CDR3 nucleotide sequence: TGTGCCAGCAGCACCCCGGCGGCAACTACAGATACGCAGTATTTT.

This chain uses TRBV19 with TRBJ1-1; tentative D call: TRBD1 (5 bases). The V and J ends lost 10 bases and 4 bases respectively, with 13 bases between them. The V gene's germline CDR1 is LNHDA and CDR2 SQIVND (reference sequence). The CDR3 totals 12 residues. The CDR3 DNA sequence: TGTGCCACAAGCCGACAGCTCACTGAAGCTTTCTTT. This sequence encodes CATSRQLTEAFF.

This clone was observed once. CDR3 nucleotides: TGTGCCAGCAGAGGGAGCATGAACACTGAAGCTTTCTTT. Protein sequence: CASRGSMNTEAFF. The chain joins TRBV6-1 to TRBJ1-1; D is unresolved. Germline CDR1 and CDR2: MNHNS and SASEGT. The V end was cut by 6 bases, the J end by 0 bases, with 8 bases between. This CDR3 is built from 13 residues.

This clone is a singleton in its sample. This rearrangement joins TRBV4-1 to TRBJ2-3, with a possible D match to TRBD2 (6 bases). Per germline, CDR1 MGHRA and CDR2 YSYEKL. This CDR3 is built from 15 residues. Between the trimmed V and J ends, which lost 1 base and 6 bases, there was a span of 14 bases. CDR3 sequence: CASSQGGEFQDTQYF. For the CDR3, the DNA is TGCGCCAGCAGCCAAGGGGGGGAGTTTCAGGATACGCAGTATTTT.

The chain is built from TRBV19 and TRBJ2-7; D may be TRBD2 (6 bases). Per the germline V gene, CDR1 is LNHDA and CDR2 is SQIVND (reference sequence). This CDR3 has 17 amino acids. The germline V and J ends were trimmed by 5 bases and 4 bases, with 24 bases remaining between them. The CDR3 nucleotides are TGTGCCAGTAGTCAACTGACAGAAGCGGGTGTAAATTACGAGCAGTACTTC. It encodes CASSQLTEAGVNYEQYF.

The chain links TRBV10-3 to TRBJ1-1; D is possibly TRBD1 (6 bases). The CDR3 length is 12 residues. Germline V lookup: CDR1 ENHRY, CDR2 SYGVKD. Trimming took off 10 bases at V and 4 bases at J, with 13 bases between the two ends. The CDR3 bases are TGTGCCACGAGGACAGATAGCACTGAAGCTTTCTTT. Its protein is CATRTDSTEAFF.

The chain employs TRBV6-6 and TRBJ2-5, with 11 bases that match TRBD1. The length of the CDR3 is 15 residues. The trim removed 6 bases at V and 3 bases at J, leaving 6 bases unmatched. Per the germline V gene, CDR1 is MNHNY and CDR2 is SVGAGI (reference sequence). The CDR3, as DNA: TGTGCCAGCAGCCCCGGGACAGGGGGGAAAGAGACCCAGTACTTC. This sequence encodes CASSPGTGGKETQYF.

The rearrangement links TRBV19 to TRBJ2-5, with 12 bases fitting TRBD2. This CDR3 contains 15 residues. Germline trimming cut 5 bases from V and 3 bases from J; bases unmatched to any gene: 4. Looked up from germline, CDR1 is LNHDA and CDR2 is SQIVND (reference sequence). As DNA, the CDR3 is TGTGCCAGTAGTTCAAGACTAGCGGGGGAAGAGACCCAGTACTTC. As protein: CASSSRLAGEETQYF.

This chain links TRBV6-1 with TRBJ2-2; tentative D call: TRBD2 (6 bases). V lost 7 bases to trimming and J lost 2 bases, with 14 bases between them. The CDR3 runs 15 residues. Germline V gene data show CDR1 as MNHNS and CDR2 as SASEGT. The CDR3 spells CASNAGRINTGELFF. Here the CDR3 DNA reads TGTGCCAGCAACGCGGGACGGATCAACACCGGGGAGCTGTTTTTT.

V usage is TRBV19 and J usage is TRBJ1-1; TRBD1 agrees at 7 bases. J lost 6 bases, V lost 5 bases, and 6 bases had no gene match. Germline CDR1 is LNHDA and CDR2 is SQIVND (reference sequence). The CDR3 totals 13 residues. The DNA for the CDR3 is TGTGCCAGTAGTGTCACAGGGGTCTCTGAAGCTTTCTTT. Amino acid sequence: CASSVTGVSEAFF.

The rearrangement links TRBV7-2 to TRBJ1-4, with 10 bases fitting TRBD1. The length of the CDR3 is 16 residues. After removal of 1 base from V and 8 bases from J, the junction contained 7 bases not matched to a gene. Looked up from germline, CDR1 is SGHTA and CDR2 is FQGNSA. CDR3 sequence: CASSLERQGAREKLFF. The CDR3 bases are TGTGCCAGCAGCTTAGAGCGACAGGGGGCGAGGGAAAAACTGTTTTTT.

The genes are TRBV18 and TRBJ2-6; perhaps TRBD2 as D (6 bases). The CDR3 runs to 16 residues. The ends were cut back, 3 bases at V and 0 bases at J, with 9 bases in the middle. The germline gives CDR1 KGHSH, CDR2 LQKENI. The CDR3 nucleotides read TGTGCCAGCTCACCGGGAGGAGTCTCTGGGGCCAACGTCCTGACTTTC. Encoded protein: CASSPGGVSGANVLTF.

The rearrangement links TRBV7-9 to TRBJ2-5, with a tentative D call TRBD2 (6 bases). The J call is doubtful: the DNA matches TRBJ2-7 better. This CDR3 is built from 12 residues. Germline V gives CDR1 SEHNR, CDR2 FQNEAQ (reference sequence). In DNA form, the CDR3 reads TGTGCCAGCAGCTTGGGGAGGTACGAGCAGTACTTC. Protein sequence: CASSLGRYEQYF.

The chain uses TRBV9 and TRBJ2-7; 7 bases line up with TRBD1. CDR3 length equals 18 residues. V was clipped by 4 bases and J by 0 bases; unmatched bases: 16. Germline values: CDR1 SGDLS, CDR2 YYNGEE. The CDR3 DNA follows: TGTGCCAGCAGCCCGGGGTATGGGGCAGGGGGTTACTCCTACGAGCAGTACTTC. It encodes CASSPGYGAGGYSYEQYF.

This clone was seen a single time. The chain carries TRBV2 and TRBJ2-5; D not resolved. The CDR3 contains 15 residues. V was cut by 1 base and J by 5 bases, with 14 bases left in between. The germline CDR1 and CDR2 sequences are SNHLY and FYNNEI. This CDR3 is CASSEGRMVIETQYF. As DNA, the CDR3 is TGTGCCAGCAGTGAAGGCAGGATGGTGATTGAGACCCAGTACTTC.